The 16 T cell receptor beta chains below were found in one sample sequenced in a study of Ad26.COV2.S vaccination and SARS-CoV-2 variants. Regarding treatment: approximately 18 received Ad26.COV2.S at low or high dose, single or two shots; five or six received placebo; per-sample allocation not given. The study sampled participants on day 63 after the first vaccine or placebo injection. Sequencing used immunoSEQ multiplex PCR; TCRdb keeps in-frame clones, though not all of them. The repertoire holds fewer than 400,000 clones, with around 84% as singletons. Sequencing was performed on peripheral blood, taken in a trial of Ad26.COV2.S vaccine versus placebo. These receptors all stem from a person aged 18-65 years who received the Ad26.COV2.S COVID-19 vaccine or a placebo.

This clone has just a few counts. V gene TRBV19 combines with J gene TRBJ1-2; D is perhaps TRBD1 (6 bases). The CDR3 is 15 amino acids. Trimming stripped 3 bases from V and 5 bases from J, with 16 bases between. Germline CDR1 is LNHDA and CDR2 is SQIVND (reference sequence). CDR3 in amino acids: CASSINPGTPYGYTF. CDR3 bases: TGTGCCAGTAGTATTAACCCCGGGACACCTTATGGCTACACCTTC.

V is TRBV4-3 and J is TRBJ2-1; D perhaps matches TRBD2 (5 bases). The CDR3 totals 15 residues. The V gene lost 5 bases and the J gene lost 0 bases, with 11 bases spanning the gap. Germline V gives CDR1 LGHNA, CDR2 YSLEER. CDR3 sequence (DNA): TGCGCCAGCAGCGAAGGACTCTTCTCCTACAATGAGCAGTTCTTC. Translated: CASSEGLFSYNEQFF.

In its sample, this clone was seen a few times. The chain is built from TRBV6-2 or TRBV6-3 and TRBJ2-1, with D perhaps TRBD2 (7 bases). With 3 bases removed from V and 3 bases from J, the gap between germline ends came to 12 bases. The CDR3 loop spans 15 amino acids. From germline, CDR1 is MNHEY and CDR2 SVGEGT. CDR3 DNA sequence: TGTGCCAGCAGTTATCGCGGGGGCTACTACAATGAGCAGTTCTTC. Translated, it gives CASSYRGGYYNEQFF.

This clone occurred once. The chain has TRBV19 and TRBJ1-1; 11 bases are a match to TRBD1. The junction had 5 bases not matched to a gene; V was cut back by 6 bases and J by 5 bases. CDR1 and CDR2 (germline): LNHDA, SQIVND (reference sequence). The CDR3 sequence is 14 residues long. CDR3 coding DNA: TGTGCCAGTAGACAGGACAGGGGGCTTACTGAAGCTTTCTTT. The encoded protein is CASRQDRGLTEAFF.

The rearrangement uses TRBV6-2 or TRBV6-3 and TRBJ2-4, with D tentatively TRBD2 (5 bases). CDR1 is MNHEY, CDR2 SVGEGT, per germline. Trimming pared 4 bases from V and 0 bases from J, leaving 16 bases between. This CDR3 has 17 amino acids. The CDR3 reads CASSSPPGAGAKNIQYF. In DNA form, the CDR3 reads TGTGCCAGCAGTTCCCCACCCGGCGCGGGAGCCAAAAACATTCAGTACTTC.

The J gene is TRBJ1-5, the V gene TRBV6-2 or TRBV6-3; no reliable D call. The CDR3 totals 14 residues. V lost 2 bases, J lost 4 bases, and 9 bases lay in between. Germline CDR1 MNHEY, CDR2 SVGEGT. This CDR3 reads CASSYPGSNQPQHF. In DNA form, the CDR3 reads TGTGCCAGCAGTTACCCCGGGTCTAATCAGCCCCAGCATTTT.

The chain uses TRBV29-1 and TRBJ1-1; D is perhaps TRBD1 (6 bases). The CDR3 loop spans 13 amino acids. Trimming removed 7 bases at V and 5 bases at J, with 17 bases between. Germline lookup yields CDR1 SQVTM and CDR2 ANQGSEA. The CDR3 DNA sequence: TGCAGCGCAAGTAGGGGGGAGGGTACTGAAGCTTTCTTT. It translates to CSASRGEGTEAFF.

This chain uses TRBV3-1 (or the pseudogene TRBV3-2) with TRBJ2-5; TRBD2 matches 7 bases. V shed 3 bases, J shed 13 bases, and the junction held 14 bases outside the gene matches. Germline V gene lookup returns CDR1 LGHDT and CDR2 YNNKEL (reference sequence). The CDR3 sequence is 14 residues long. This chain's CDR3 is CASSHRERGGRRYF. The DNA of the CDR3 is TGTGCCAGCAGCCACCGAGAGCGGGGCGGCCGTCGGTACTTC.

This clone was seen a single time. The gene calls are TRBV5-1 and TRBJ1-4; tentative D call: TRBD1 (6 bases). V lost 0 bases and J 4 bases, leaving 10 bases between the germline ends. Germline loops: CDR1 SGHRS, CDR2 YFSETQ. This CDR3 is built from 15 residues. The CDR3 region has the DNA TGCGCCAGCAGCTTGGAAGGGGGAAATAATGAAAAACTGTTTTTT. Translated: CASSLEGGNNEKLFF. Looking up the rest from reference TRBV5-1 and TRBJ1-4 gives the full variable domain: KAGVTQTPRYLIKTRGQQVTLSCSPISGHRSVSWYQQTPGQGLQFLFEYFSETQRNKGNFPGRFSGRQFSNSRSEMNVSTLELGDSALYLCASSLEGGNNEKLFFGSGTQLSVL.

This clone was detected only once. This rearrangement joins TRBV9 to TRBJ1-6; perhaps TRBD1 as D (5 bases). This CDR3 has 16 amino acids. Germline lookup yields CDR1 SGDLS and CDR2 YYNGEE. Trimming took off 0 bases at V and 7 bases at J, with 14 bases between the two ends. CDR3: CASSVEAGLSNSPLHF. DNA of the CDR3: TGTGCCAGCAGCGTAGAGGCGGGACTCTCGAATTCACCCCTCCACTTT.

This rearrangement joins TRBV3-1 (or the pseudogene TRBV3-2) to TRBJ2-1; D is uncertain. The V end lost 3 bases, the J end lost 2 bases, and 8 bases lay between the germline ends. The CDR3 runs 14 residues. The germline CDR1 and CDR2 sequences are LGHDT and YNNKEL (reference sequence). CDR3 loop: CASSQAATYNEQFF. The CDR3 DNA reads TGTGCCAGCAGCCAGGCAGCAACCTACAATGAGCAGTTCTTC.

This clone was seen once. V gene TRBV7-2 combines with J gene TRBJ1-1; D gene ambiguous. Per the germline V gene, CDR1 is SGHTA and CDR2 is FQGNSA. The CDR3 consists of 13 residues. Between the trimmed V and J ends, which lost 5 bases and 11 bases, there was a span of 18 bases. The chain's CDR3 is CASSAPYGVGAFF. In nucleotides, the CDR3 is TGTGCCAGCAGCGCCCCGTATGGGGTCGGCGCTTTCTTT. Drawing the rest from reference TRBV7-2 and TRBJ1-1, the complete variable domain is GAGVSQSPSNKVTEKGKDVELRCDPISGHTALYWYRQSLGQGLEFLIYFQGNSAPDKSGLPSDRFSAERTGGSVSTLTIQRTQQEDSAVYLCASSAPYGVGAFFGQGTRLTVV.

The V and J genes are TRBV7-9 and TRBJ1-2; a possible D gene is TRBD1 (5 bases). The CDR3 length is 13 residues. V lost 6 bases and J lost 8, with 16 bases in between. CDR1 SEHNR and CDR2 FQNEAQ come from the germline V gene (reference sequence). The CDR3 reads CASSRGDSVGYTF. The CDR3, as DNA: TGTGCCAGCAGTCGAGGGGATTCGGTCGGCTACACCTTC.

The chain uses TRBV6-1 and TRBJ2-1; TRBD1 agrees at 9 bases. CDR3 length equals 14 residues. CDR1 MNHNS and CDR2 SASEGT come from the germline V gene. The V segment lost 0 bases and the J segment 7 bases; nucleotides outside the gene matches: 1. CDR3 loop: CASSEAGQGNEQFF. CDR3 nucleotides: TGTGCCAGCAGTGAAGCGGGACAGGGAAATGAGCAGTTCTTC.

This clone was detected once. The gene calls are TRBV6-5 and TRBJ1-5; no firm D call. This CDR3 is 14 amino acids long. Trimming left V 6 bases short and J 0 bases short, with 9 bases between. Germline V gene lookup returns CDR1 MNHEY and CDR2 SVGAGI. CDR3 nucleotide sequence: TGTGCCAGCAGCTTGGGAGTTAGCAATCAGCCCCAGCATTTT. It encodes CASSLGVSNQPQHF.

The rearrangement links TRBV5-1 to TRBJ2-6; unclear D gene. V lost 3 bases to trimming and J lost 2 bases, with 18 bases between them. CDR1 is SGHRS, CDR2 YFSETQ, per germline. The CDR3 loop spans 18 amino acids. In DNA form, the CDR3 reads TGCGCCAGCAGCTCTCTGACACCCGTAGTGACTGGGGCCAACGTCCTGACTTTC. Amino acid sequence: CASSSLTPVVTGANVLTF.